Shown below are 2 T cell receptor beta chains from a single sample sequenced in a study of Graves' ophthalmopathy and Graves' hyperthyroidism. Scientists amplified the TCR beta CDR3 regions from RNA transcripts. The workflow started with a first-round RT-PCR run with HTBI primers and then moved on to a second-round multiplex PCR. Via MiXCR, TCRdb re-called the multiplex PCR reads, giving one row per CDR3 protein. The profile shows hundreds of thousands of distinct CDR3 sequences, about 41% of them singletons. The sequenced sample consisted of peripheral blood. These receptors all stem from an adult man with Graves' ophthalmopathy.

As concerns this clonotype: A single base separates this from a much larger clone, so it may be a read error. V is TRBV11-2 and J is TRBJ2-5; TRBD2 agrees at 9 bases. This CDR3 has 15 residues. CDR1 is SGHAT and CDR2 is FQNNGV in the germline V gene. The CDR3 spells CASSLNPSGEETRYF. CDR3 bases: TGTGCCAGCAGCTTAAACCCTAGCGGGGAAGAGACCCGGTACTTC.

The chain couples TRBV29-1 to TRBJ2-6; the D gene is possibly TRBD2 (5 bases). Germline values: CDR1 SQVTM, CDR2 ANQGSEA. Trimming took off 5 bases at V and 16 bases at J, with 24 bases between the two ends. The CDR3 contains 14 residues. The CDR3: CSVLRDPNTGELTF. As DNA, the CDR3 is TGCAGCGTTTTAAGGGATCCGAACACCGGGGAGCTGACTTTC.